This T cell receptor (beta chain) originates from a study of T cell repertoires in cytomegalovirus infection. Study context: Well-studied HLA-B-restricted CMV epitopes were used in the study alongside recently identified HLA-C-restricted ones. Signatures in public TCR beta sequences pointed to both CMV infection and matching HLA type.

The study, taken as a whole, reports: Identification of carriers of CMV plus the relevant HLA was achieved through cumulative public TCR beta family frequency. The response measured ex vivo was dominated by TCR beta clonotypes (HLA-C-restricted and CMV-specific).

This CDR3 spans 14 amino acids. From germline, CDR1 is KGHDR and CDR2 SFDVKD. The V and J ends lost 0 bases and 8 bases respectively, with 12 bases between them. In its sample, this clonotype was seen once. What it recognizes is unknown. One entry per CDR3 protein results from TCRdb running MiXCR on the reads. The repertoire consists of 370,000 or so distinct CDR3 sequences, with about 32% occurring once and the leading ten covering approximately 12%. The source was cultured PBMCs, collected from culture after CMV antigen stimulation. The genes are TRBV24-1 and TRBJ1-2; no clear D. The receptor comes from a human donor in good health (CMV status not recorded). Some clones in this sample may be carry-over from other donors' samples. The CDR3 reads CATSDLEGGRGYTF. CDR3 sequence (DNA): TGTGCCACCAGTGATTTGGAGGGAGGAAGAGGCTACACCTTC.